This entry concerns a single TCR beta chain. Its recognized antigen is unknown. No qualities accompany the bases; no much larger clone lies one base away. The immunoSEQ hsTCRB v3.0 assay was used at survey level resolution to sequence the TRB variable region. TRB sequencing targeted a depth of about 40,000-50,000 T-cell genomes per sample. TRB libraries were pooled and sequenced on an Illumina MiSeq using a v3 150-cycle kit. Under the source paper's analysis protocol: Repertoire analysis was performed in R inside a reproducible Nextflow workflow that covered QC, data transformation and analysis. LymphoSeq2, an R package for exploring AIRR-Seq data, was used to implement the custom analyses. A handful of samples that produced fewer than 5000 total TRB sequences were removed, so fewer than 200 HIV repertoires were analyzed. Among the 170 to 200 HIV repertoires that were kept, under 60 were collected before ART initiation and over 120 were collected after ART initiation. Repertoires were downsampled to 5000 TRB nucleotide sequences, with summary statistics averaged over 100 downsampling iterations. Only TRB sequences with CDR3 regions of at least seven amino acids were retained for analysis. Two measures captured diversity: a Shannon entropy-derived clonality score and the Gini coefficient. In the repertoire networks, any two of the top 5000 CDR3 amino acid sequences were connected whenever the two sequences differed by an edit distance of one. For TRB CDR3 amino acid sequences, antigen specificity groups and MHC restriction were predicted with GLIPH2. To flag known associations with CMV, EBV, HIV or tissue antigens, CDR3 amino acid sequences were compared against VDJdb and McPAS-TCR. Pre-ART, post-ART and control groups were compared with Wilcoxon signed-rank tests and Holm-Bonferroni correction. TCRdb took this table from immuneACCESS and kept in-frame rearrangements with V and J called. Such tables lack part of the clones; where checked against another copy, unresolved V genes explain under half of the gap, and the rest is unexplained. That table supplies the V and J calls and clone size; D and trimming were determined from the DNA. The sample yields around 26,000 clones; 80% to 85% were counted once. The ten most abundant clones make up 14% of the sample.

Participants were included only if at least one PBMC sample before ART initiation and at least two post-ART samples were available. All participants with HIV were treated in the United States of America. Cryopreserved samples of roughly 0.95-10 million PBMC were thawed and washed before DNA extraction. At the time of the earliest PBMC sample, participants with HIV were aged between about 23 and 54 years. Each participant contributed PBMC samples from 1-4 timepoints before ART initiation and 2-8 timepoints after ART initiation, with a median of 7 samples. Serial HIV viral load, CD4+ T-cell count, ART history and demographic data were obtained for every participant. Using a Qiagen kit on a QIAcube, genomic DNA was extracted from unsorted PBMC, with samples processed in batches of 12. The sample belongs to a study of long-term antiretroviral therapy in people with HIV (dated by TCRdb to between 2021 and 2024). About the investigation overall: The earliest samples were collected roughly a decade before the 2015 WHO recommendation for immediate ART, at a time when ART was usually postponed until CD4 counts fell. This retrospective serial study examined whether starting ART and sustained HIV suppression were associated with changes in the composition and diversity of the TRB repertoire in peripheral blood. The cohort contributed 150 to 200 cryopreserved PBMC samples from around 30 adults with confirmed HIV infection, collected serially over a mean of approximately six years (range 1-12). About 40% of the roughly 30 participants with HIV were female. No cross-contamination during QIAcube processing was shown when test extractions of a monoclonal T-cell line were performed alongside 33 polyclonal samples.

The paper as a whole reports these results and caveats: Samples dated from 2004 to 2017, and the ART regimens used may be less effective than current ones. Starting ART was linked to a significant rise in TRB diversity, yet even with long-term ART the diversity remained significantly lower than in transplant donor controls. Because PBMC availability was limited, only the TCR beta chain was sequenced, with no alpha chain pairing. No data were available on ART adherence, viral resistance or therapy changes, limiting inferences about post-ART repertoire changes. Because pre-ART samples had limited cell numbers, profiling was done on unsorted PBMC rather than on sorted CD4+ and CD8+ T cells. Expanded TRB clones identified before ART initiation dominated the repertoire at all time points, although this dominance fluctuated and declined in many PLHIV after ART. HIV repertoires had narrower CDR3 length ranges than controls, and the network structure suggested an antigen-experienced repertoire that shifted only slightly toward naive after ART.

Sequencing used unsorted PBMCs, obtained 2.9 years after starting antiretroviral therapy. This receptor was taken from a man between 50 and 59 years old with HIV.

The bases are TGTGCCAGCAGCGATAGCGGGGGGTCCTACAATGAGCAGTTCTTC. Translated, this is CASSDSGGSYNEQFF. The chain was built from TRBV7-9 and TRBJ2-1, with 10 bases in between that match TRBD2. The CDR3 spans 15 residues, from the cysteine through the phenylalanine. The sequence is cut down to CDR3 DNA, 45 bases in frame from base 1. Looking up the germline V gene (reference sequence) yields CDR1 SEHNR and CDR2 FQNEAQ. Trimmed from V: 5 bases; trimmed from J: 1 base; junction bases lacking a gene match: 2.